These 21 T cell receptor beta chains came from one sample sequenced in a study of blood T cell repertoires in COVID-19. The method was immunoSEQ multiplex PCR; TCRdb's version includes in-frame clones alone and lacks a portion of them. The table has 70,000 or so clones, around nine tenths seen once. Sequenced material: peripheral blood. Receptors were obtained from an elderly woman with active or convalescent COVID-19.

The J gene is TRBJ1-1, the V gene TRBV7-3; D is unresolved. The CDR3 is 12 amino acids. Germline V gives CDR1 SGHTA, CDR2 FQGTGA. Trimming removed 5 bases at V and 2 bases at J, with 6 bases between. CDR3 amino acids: CASSLTNTEAFF. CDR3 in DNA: TGTGCCAGCAGCCTTACTAACACTGAAGCTTTCTTT.

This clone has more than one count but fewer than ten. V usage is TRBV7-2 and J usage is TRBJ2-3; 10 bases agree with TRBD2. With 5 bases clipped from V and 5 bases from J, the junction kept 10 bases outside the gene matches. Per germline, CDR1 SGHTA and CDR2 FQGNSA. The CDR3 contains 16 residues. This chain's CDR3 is CASSPQSGGVGDTQYF. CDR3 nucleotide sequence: TGTGCCAGCAGCCCCCAGAGCGGGGGGGTTGGAGATACGCAGTATTTT. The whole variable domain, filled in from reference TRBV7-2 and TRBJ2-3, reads GAGVSQSPSNKVTEKGKDVELRCDPISGHTALYWYRQSLGQGLEFLIYFQGNSAPDKSGLPSDRFSAERTGGSVSTLTIQRTQQEDSAVYLCASSPQSGGVGDTQYFGPGTRLTVL.

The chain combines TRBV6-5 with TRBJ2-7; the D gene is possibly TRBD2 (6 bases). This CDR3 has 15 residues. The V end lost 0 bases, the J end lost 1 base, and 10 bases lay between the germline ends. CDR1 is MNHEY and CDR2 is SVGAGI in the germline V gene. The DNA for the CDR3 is TGTGCCAGCAGTTACTCCGCGGGGAGGTCCTACGAGCAGTACTTC. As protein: CASSYSAGRSYEQYF.

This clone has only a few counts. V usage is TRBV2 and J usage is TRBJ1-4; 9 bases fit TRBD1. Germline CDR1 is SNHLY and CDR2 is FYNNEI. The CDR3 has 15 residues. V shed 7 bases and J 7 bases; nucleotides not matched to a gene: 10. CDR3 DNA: TGTGCCAGCACCCGGGTGGGACAGGGACGTGAAAAACTGTTTTTT. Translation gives CASTRVGQGREKLFF.

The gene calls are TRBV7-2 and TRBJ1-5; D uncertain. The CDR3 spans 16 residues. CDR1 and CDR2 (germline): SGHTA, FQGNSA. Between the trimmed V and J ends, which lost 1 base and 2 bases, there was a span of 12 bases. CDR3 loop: CASSLEIGGGNQPQHF. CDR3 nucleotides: TGTGCCAGCAGCTTAGAAATCGGAGGTGGCAATCAGCCCCAGCATTTT. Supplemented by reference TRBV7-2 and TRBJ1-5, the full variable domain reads GAGVSQSPSNKVTEKGKDVELRCDPISGHTALYWYRQSLGQGLEFLIYFQGNSAPDKSGLPSDRFSAERTGGSVSTLTIQRTQQEDSAVYLCASSLEIGGGNQPQHFGDGTRLSIL.

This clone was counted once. CDR3 sequence: CASSLGQQETQYF. As DNA, the CDR3 is TGTGCCAGCAGTTTGGGACAGCAAGAGACCCAGTACTTC. The gene calls are TRBV27 and TRBJ2-5; 7 nucleotides line up with TRBD1. V lost 3 bases and J lost 2; bases outside the gene matches: 0. The germline CDR1 and CDR2 sequences are MNHEY and SMNVEV (reference sequence). The CDR3 is 13 residues long.

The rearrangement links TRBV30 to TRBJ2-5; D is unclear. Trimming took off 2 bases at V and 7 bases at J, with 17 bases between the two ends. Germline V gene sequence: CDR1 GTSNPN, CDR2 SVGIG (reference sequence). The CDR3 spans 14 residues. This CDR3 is CAWSPSTLRRTQYF. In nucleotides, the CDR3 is TGTGCCTGGAGTCCGTCGACTCTTCGAAGGACCCAGTACTTC.

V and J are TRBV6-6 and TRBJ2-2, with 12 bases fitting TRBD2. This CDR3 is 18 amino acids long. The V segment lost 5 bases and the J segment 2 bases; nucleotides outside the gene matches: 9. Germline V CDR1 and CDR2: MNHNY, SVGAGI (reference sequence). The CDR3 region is CASSPLLAGGINTGELFF. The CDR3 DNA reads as TGTGCCAGCAGTCCCCTCCTAGCGGGGGGGATCAACACCGGGGAGCTGTTTTTT.

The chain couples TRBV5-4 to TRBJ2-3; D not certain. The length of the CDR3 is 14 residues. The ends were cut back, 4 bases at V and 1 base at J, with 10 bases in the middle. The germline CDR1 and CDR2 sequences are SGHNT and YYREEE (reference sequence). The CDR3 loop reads CASSQLMGTDTQYF. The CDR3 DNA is TGTGCCAGCAGCCAGTTAATGGGCACAGATACGCAGTATTTT.

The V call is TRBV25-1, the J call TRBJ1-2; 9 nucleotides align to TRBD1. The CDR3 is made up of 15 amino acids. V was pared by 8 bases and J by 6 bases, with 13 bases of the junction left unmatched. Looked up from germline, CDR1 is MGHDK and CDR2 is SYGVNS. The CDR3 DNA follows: TGTGCCAGCGGGGACCGGGACAGGGTTGGGAATGGCTACACCTTC. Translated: CASGDRDRVGNGYTF.

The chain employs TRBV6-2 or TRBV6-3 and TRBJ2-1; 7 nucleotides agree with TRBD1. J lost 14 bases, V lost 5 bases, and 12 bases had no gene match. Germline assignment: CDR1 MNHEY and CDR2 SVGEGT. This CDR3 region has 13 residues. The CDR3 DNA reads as TGTGCCAGCAGTCCCACAGGGGCCCGGACGGAGTTCTTC. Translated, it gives CASSPTGARTEFF.

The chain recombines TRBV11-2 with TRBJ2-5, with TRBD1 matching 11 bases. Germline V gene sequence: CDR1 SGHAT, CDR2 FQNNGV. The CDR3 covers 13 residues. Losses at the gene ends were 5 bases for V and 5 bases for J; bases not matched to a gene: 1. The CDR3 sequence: CASSRDRGETQYF. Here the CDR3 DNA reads TGTGCCAGCAGCCGGGACAGGGGGGAGACCCAGTACTTC.

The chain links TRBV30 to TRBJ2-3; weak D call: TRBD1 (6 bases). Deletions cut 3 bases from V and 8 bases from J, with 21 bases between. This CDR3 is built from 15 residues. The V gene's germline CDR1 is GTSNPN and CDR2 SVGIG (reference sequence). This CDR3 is CAWRTVGPKGGTQYF. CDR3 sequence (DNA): TGTGCCTGGAGGACGGTTGGGCCTAAAGGGGGTACGCAGTATTTT.

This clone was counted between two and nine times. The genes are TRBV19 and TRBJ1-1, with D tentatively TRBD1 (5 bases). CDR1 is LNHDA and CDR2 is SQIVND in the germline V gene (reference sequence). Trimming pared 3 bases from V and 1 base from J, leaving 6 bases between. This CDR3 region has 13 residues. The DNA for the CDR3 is TGTGCCAGTAGTATGACAGAGAACACTGAAGCTTTCTTT. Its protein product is CASSMTENTEAFF.

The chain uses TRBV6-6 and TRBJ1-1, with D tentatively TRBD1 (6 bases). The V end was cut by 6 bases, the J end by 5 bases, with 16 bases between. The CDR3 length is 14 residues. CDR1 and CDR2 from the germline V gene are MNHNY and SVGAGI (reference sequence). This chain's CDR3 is CASRMTGRGTEAFF. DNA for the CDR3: TGTGCCAGCAGAATGACGGGTAGGGGGACTGAAGCTTTCTTT.

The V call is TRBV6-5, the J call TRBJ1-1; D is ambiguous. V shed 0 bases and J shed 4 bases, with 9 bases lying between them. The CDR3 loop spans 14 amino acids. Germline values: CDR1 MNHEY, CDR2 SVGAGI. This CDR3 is CASSYSPPRTEAFF. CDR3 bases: TGTGCCAGCAGTTACTCTCCCCCTCGCACTGAAGCTTTCTTT.

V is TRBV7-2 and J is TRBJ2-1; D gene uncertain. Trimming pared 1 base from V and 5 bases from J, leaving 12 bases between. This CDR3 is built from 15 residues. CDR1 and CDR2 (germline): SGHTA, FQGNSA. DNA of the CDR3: TGTGCCAGCAGCTTAGAACCGGGTCATAACAATGAGCAGTTCTTC. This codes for CASSLEPGHNNEQFF.

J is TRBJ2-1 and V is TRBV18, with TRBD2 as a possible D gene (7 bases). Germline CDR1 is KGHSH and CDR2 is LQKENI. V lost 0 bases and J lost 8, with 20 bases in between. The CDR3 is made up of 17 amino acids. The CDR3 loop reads CASSPPSFLGGGDEQFF. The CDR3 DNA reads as TGTGCCAGCTCACCACCCTCGTTCTTGGGCGGGGGCGATGAGCAGTTCTTC.

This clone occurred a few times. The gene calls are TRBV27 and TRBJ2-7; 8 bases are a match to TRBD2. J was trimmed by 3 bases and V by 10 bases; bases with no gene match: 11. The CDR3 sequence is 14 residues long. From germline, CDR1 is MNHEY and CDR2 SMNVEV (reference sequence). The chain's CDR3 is CATLGPGRGYEQYF. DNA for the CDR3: TGTGCCACCCTAGGCCCCGGGAGGGGCTACGAGCAGTACTTC.

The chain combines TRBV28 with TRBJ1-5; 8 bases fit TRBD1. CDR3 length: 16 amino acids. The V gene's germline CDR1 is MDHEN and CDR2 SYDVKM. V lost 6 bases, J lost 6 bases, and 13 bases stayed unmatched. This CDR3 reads CASSLLPGTGPQPQHF. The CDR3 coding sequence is TGTGCCAGCAGCCTGCTTCCTGGGACAGGTCCTCAGCCCCAGCATTTT.

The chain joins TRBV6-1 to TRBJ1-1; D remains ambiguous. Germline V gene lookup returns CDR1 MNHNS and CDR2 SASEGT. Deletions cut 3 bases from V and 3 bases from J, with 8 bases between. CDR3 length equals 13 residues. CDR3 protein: CASSDSPYTEAFF. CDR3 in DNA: TGTGCCAGCAGTGACAGTCCTTACACTGAAGCTTTCTTT.